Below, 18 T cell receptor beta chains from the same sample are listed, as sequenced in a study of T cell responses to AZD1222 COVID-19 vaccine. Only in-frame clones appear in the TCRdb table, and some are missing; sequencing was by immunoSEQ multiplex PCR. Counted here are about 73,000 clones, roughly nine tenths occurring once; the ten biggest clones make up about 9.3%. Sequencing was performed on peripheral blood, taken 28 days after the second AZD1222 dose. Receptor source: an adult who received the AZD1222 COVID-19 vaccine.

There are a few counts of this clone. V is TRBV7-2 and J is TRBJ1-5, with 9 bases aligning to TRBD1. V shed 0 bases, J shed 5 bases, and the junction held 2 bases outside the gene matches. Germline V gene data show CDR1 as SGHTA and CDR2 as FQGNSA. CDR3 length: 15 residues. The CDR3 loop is CASSLAGQGYQPQHF. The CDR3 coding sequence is TGTGCCAGCAGCTTAGCGGGACAGGGCTATCAGCCCCAGCATTTT.

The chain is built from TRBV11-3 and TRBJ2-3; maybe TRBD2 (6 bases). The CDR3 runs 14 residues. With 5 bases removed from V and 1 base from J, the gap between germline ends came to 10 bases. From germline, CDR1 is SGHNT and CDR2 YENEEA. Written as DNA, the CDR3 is TGTGCCAGCAGCACGGGAGCGGGCACAGATACGCAGTATTTT. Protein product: CASSTGAGTDTQYF.

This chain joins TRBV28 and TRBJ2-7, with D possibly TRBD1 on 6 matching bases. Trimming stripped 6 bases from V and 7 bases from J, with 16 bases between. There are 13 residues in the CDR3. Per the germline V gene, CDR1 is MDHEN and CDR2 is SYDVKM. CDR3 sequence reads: CASSPGHPGEQYF. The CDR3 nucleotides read TGTGCCAGCAGCCCGGGACACCCGGGGGAGCAGTACTTC.

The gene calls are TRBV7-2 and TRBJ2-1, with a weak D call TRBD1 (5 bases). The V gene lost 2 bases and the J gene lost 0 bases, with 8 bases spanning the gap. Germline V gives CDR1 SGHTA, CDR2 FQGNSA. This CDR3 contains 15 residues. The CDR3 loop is CASSLRGSSYNEQFF. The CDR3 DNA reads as TGTGCCAGCAGCTTAAGGGGTAGCTCCTACAATGAGCAGTTCTTC.

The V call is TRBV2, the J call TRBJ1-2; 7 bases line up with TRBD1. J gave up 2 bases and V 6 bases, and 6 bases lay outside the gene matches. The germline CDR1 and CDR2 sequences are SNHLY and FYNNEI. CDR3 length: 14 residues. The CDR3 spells CASRETGWNYGYTF. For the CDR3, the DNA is TGTGCCAGCAGGGAGACAGGGTGGAACTATGGCTACACCTTC.

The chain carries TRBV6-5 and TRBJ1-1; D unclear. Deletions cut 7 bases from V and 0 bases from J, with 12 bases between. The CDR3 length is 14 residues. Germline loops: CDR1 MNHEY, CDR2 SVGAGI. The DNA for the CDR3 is TGTGCCAGCAAGGTCGGAGGGATGAACACTGAAGCTTTCTTT. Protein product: CASKVGGMNTEAFF.

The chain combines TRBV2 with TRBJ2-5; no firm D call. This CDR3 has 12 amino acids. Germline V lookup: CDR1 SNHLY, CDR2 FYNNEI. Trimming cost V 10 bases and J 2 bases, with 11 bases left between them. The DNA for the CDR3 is TGTGCCACCATTCGGGCGCAAGAGACCCAGTACTTC. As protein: CATIRAQETQYF.

CDR3 amino acids: CASSYGTATDGNTIYF. The CDR3 bases are TGTGCCAGCAGTTACGGGACAGCTACCGATGGAAACACCATATATTTT. The rearrangement uses TRBV6-2 or TRBV6-3 and TRBJ1-3, with 7 nucleotides matching TRBD1. The V and J ends lost 2 bases and 3 bases, in that order; junction bases with no gene match: 7. Germline CDR1 and CDR2: MNHEY and SVGEGT. CDR3 size: 16 residues.

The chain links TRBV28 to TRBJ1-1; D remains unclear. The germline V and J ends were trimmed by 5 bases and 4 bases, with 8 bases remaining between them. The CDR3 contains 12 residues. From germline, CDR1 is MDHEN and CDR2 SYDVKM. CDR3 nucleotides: TGTGCCAGCAGTCTACGAAGCACTGAAGCTTTCTTT. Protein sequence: CASSLRSTEAFF.

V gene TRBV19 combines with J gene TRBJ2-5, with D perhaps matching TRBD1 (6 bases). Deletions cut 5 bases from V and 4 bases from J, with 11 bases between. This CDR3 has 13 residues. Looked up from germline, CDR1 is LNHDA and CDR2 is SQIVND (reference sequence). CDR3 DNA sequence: TGTGCCAGTAGTGGGGGCAGAGGAGAGACCCAGTACTTC. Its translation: CASSGGRGETQYF.

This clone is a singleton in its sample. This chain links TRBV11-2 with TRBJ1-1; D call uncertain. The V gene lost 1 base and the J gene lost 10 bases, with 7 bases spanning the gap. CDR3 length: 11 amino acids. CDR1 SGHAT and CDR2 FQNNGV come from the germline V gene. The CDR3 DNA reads TGTGCCAGCAGCTTAGTTGGCCGAGCTTTCTTT. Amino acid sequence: CASSLVGRAFF. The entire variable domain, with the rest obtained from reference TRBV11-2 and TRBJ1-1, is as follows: EAGVAQSPRYKIIEKRQSVAFWCNPISGHATLYWYQQILGQGPKLLIQFQNNGVVDDSQLPKDRFSAERLKGVDSTLKIQPAKLEDSAVYLCASSLVGRAFFGQGTRLTVV.

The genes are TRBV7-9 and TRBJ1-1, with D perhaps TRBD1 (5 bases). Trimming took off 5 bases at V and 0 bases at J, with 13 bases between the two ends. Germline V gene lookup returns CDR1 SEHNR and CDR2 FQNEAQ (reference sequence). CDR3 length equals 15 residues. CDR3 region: CASSQGAGMNTEAFF. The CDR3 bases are TGTGCCAGCAGCCAAGGGGCGGGGATGAACACTGAAGCTTTCTTT.

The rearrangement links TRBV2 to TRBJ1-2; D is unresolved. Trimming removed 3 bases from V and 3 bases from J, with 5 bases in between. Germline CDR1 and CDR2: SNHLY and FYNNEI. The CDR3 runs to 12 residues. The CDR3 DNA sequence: TGTGCCAGCAGTGAGGCTCACTATGGCTACACCTTC. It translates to CASSEAHYGYTF.

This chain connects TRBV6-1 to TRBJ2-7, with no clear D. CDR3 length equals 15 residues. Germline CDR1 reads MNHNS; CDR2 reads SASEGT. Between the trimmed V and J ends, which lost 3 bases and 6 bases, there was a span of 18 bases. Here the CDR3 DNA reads TGTGCCAGCAGTGAGACCCGGGCCCACTTCCTCGAGCAGTACGTC. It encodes CASSETRAHFLEQYV.

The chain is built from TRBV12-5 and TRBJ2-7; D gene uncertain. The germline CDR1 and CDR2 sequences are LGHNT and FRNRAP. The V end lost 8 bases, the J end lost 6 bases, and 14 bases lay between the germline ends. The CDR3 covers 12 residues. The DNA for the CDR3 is TGTGCTAGTTGCCCAACGGCGCTCGAGCAGTACGTC. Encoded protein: CASCPTALEQYV.

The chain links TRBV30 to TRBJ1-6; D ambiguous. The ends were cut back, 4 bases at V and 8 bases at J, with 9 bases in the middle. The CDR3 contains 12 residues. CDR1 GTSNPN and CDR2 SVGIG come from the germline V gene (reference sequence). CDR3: CAWTRADSPLHF. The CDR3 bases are TGTGCCTGGACACGGGCGGATTCACCCCTCCACTTT. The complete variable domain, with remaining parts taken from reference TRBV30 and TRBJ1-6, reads SQTIHQWPATLVQPVGSPLSLECTVEGTSNPNLYWYRQAAGRGLQLLFYSVGIGQISSEVPQNLSASRPQDRQFILSSKKLLLSDSGFYLCAWTRADSPLHFGNGTRLTVT.

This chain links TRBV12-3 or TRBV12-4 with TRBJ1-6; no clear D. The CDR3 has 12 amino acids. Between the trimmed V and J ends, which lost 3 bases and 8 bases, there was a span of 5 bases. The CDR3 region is CASSFPDSPLHF. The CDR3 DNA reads TGTGCCAGCAGTTTTCCAGATTCACCCCTCCACTTT.

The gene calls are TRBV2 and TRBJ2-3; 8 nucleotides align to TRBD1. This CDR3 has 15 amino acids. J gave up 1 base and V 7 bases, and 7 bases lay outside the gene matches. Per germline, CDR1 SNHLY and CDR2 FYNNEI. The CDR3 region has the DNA TGTGCCAGCATCAGGAGGGGACAGGGCACAGATACGCAGTATTTT. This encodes CASIRRGQGTDTQYF.